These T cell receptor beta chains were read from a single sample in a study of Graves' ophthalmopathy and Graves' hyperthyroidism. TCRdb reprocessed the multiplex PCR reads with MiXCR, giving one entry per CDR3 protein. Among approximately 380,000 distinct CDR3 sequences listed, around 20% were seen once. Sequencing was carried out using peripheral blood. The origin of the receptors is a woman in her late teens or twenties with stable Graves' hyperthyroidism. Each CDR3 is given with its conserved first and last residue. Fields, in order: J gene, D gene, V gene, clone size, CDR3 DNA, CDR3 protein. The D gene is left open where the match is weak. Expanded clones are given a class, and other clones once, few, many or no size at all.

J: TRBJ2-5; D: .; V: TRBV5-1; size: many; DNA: TGCGCCAGCAGCTTGTACGGGCAGTCCCAAGAGACCCAGTACTTC; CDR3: CASSLYGQSQETQYF
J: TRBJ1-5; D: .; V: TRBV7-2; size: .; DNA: TGTGCCAGCAGCTTAAGTCAGGCGAGCAATCAGCCCCAGCATTTT; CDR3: CASSLSQASNQPQHF
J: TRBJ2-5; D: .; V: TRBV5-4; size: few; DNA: TGTGCCAGCAGCCCCTCACAGCGGGACAGAAAAGAGACCCAGTACTTC; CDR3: CASSPSQRDRKETQYF
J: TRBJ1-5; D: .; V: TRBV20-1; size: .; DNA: TGCAGTGCTAGACACCCGGGTCCTAGCAATCAGCCCCAGCATTTT; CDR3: CSARHPGPSNQPQHF
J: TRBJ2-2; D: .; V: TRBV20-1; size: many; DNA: TGCAGTGCTAGGGGAGGGGGAACCGGGGAGCTGTTTTTT; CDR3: CSARGGGTGELFF
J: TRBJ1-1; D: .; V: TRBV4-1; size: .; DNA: TGCGCCAGCAGCTTTCCACGCGGGGGATCGAACACTGAAGCTTTCTTT; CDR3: CASSFPRGGSNTEAFF
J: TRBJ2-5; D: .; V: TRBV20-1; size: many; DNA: TGCAGTGCTAGAGACACCCTCCAAGAGACCCAGTACTTC; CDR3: CSARDTLQETQYF
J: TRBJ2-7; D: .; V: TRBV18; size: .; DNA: TGTGCCAGCTCACCACCAGAACTAGCCCGCTACGAGCAGTACTTC; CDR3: CASSPPELARYEQYF
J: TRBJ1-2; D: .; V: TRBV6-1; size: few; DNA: TGTGCCAGCAGCCCGGGACTCCTGCTGGATAACTATGGCTACACCTTC; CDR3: CASSPGLLLDNYGYTF
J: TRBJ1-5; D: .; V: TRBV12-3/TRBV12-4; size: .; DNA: TGTGCCAGCAGTTTATGGGGGACAAAGGGTCAGCCCCAGCATTTT; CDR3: CASSLWGTKGQPQHF
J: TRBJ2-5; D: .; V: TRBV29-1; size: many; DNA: TGCAGCGTTGATACGCAGGTACCAGGGACCCAGTACTTC; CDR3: CSVDTQVPGTQYF
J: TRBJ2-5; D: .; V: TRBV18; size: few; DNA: TGTGCCAGCTCACCCCCAGGACAGGGAGGGGGCCAAGAGACCCAGTACTTC; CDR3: CASSPPGQGGGQETQYF
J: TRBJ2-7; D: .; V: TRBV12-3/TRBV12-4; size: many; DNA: TGTGCCAGCAGTGTTCCGGGATACGAGCAGTACTTC; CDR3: CASSVPGYEQYF
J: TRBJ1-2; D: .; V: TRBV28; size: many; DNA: TGTGCCATCGGACGCAACTATGGCTACACCTTC; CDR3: CAIGRNYGYTF
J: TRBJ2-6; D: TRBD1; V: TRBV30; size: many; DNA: TGTGCCTGGACGAGGACAGGCGAACTCTCTGGGGCCAACGTCCTGACTTTC; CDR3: CAWTRTGELSGANVLTF
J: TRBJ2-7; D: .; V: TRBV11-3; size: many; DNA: TGTGCCAGCAGCTTAGGACCCCCCAAGAAGTCCTACGAGCAGTACTTC; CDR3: CASSLGPPKKSYEQYF
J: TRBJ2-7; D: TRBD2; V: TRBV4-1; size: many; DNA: TGCGCCAGCAGCCCACAGGGACTAGTGCGGCCCGACCGCTCCTACGAGCAGTACTTC; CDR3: CASSPQGLVRPDRSYEQYF
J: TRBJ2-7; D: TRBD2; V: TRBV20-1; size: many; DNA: TGCAGTGCTAGAGGGGGCGGGAGAATCCTCGAGCAGTACTTC; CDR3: CSARGGGRILEQYF
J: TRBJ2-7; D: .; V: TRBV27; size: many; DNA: TGTGCCAGCAGTTTAACCCCGGGAGGGGGCATCTACGAGCAGTACTTC; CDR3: CASSLTPGGGIYEQYF
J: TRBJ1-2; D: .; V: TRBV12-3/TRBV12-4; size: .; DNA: TGTGCCAGCAGCTCCCCCCGAGGGGACTCTTATGGCTACACCTTC; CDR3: CASSSPRGDSYGYTF